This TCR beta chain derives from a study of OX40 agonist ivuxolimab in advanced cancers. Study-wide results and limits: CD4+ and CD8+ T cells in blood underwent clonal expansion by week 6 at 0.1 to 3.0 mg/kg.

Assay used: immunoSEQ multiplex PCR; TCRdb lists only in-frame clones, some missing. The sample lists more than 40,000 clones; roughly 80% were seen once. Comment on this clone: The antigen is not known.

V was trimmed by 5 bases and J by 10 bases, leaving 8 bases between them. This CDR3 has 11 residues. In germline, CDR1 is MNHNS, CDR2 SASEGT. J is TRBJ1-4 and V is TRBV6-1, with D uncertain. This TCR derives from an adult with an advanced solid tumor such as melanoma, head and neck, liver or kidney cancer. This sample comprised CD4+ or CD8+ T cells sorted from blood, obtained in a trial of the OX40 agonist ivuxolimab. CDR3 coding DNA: TGTGCCAGCAGTTATGGCGGAAAACTGTTTTTT. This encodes CASSYGGKLFF.